The subject of this entry is one T cell receptor beta chain. The target of this receptor is not known. The input lacks base qualities; no much larger clone sits a single base away. This sample stems from a study of T and B cells in COVID-19 patients (dated by TCRdb to 2020 to 2021). Describing the broader study: In this study, adaptive immunity was profiled in COVID-19 patients who either had active infection or had recovered, using TRB and IGH repertoire sequencing of peripheral blood. A recovered cohort included some 19 patients who provided about 20 samples, and most of these patients had mild to moderate COVID-19 treated on an outpatient basis. Patients in the recovered cohort had a median age of around 36 years, compared with over 60 years for patients in the active-infection cohort. In the active-infection cohort, about 65% of the roughly 20 patients were critically ill and required mechanical ventilation or ECMO. Comorbidities linked to unfavorable COVID-19 outcome were present in 18 of 20 patients in the active-infection cohort. Over 7 million TCR sequences were analysed in a TCR and BCR sequence repository that covered 37 patients and roughly 75 time points. Two patients were in both the active and recovered cohorts because samples existed from active disease and from after recovery. For the repertoire analyses, the comparison was an age-matched reference group of roughly 39 healthy donors who were negative for COVID-19 antibodies. As many as 9 follow-up blood samples were taken per patient, and some of the samples covered different disease stages within the same individual.

Overall study outcomes, separate from this receptor: A total of roughly 2,500 exclusive TCR clusters, including 31 low-pGen clusters, were found in the recovered cohort. Specific T cell subsets (CD4+/Treg/CD8+) and sorted SARS-CoV-2-responsive or tetramer+ T cells had not yet been sequenced, and these experiments were ongoing. In active COVID-19, TRB repertoires were highly clonal, while at recovery, diversity and richness increased above the levels seen in healthy donors. TRBV/TRBJ gene usage was reported as strongly skewed in patients with COVID-19. Blood samples obtained from mildly ill patients during symptoms, as well as early samples obtained from severe cases, were available only in scarce numbers. The cohort was considered too small for HLA contributions to COVID-19 susceptibility or severity to be assessed. It was stated that prospective validation of the reported TCR clusters was required before the clusters could be put to clinical use.

Sequencing used an Illumina MiSeq. TRB rearrangements were amplified by multiplex PCR with BIOMED2 TRB-A/B primer pools. Two consecutive PCRs added Illumina-compatible adapters and 7-nucleotide sample barcodes to the amplicons. Phusion HS II polymerase was used for all library PCRs. Amplicons were purified from gel with the NucleoSpin Gel and PCR Clean-up kit, quantified on Qubit, and pooled at about 4 nM. Amplicon pool quality was checked on an Agilent 2100 Bioanalyzer before Illumina next-generation sequencing. In the authors' own workflow: Annotation of TRB rearrangements was done in MiXCR 3.0.8 with the default MiXCR reference library. Sequences with fewer than 2 reads and non-productive reads were filtered out, and every unique CDR3 nucleotide sequence was treated as a single clone. Clonality, diversity, richness and V-J gene usage were calculated in R 3.5.1. TCR clustering by CDR3 similarity used GLIPH2, with generation probabilities calculated by OLGA. GLIPH2 clusters were kept only if they contained at least four unique TCR clonotypes found in at least three individuals. TCRdb ran its own pipeline on the public reads, namely fastp trimming at Q25 and MiXCR clone calling, and kept in-frame beta chains. For every CDR3 protein sequence, its rows merge into one entry that carries the most common genes and DNA. Clone size and V and J calls follow TCRdb, not the original study. Counted in this sample were about 22,000 distinct CDR3 sequences; around 28% of them appeared once. Approximately 3% of the sample lies in the top ten.

TRB repertoires were amplified from 250-500 ng of genomic DNA extracted from blood. V is pruned by 5 bases and J by 2 bases, leaving 6 bases of the junction without a gene match. The CDR3 contains 15 residues, cysteine and phenylalanine counted. Just the 45-base CDR3 DNA is kept, in frame starting at base 1. The specimen was blood. The sequence is built from TRBV12-3 or TRBV12-4 and TRBJ2-1; TRBD2 fits 7 bases in the junction. This sequence originates from a human donor who had recovered from COVID-19. The CDR3 amino acid sequence is: CASSATSGTYNEQFF. In nucleotides, the sequence is TGTGCCAGCAGTGCGACCAGCGGGACCTACAATGAGCAGTTCTTC.